This section outlines one T cell receptor beta chain sequence together with its context. These data are taken from a study of blood T cell repertoires in COVID-19. Study summary: Material from acute and convalescent COVID-19 was sourced from the United States, Italy and Spain.

Here immunoSEQ multiplex PCR was the method, and the copy in TCRdb shows in-frame clones only, minus some. Among 100,000 or so clones, approximately 84% were seen once, and the ten largest hold 2.1%. V was clipped by 0 bases and J by 7 bases; unmatched bases: 10. This CDR3 is 16 amino acids long. The germline CDR1 and CDR2 sequences are LNHNV and YYDKDF (reference sequence). The J gene is TRBJ1-2, the V gene TRBV15; TRBD1 matches at 8 bases. The receptor's source is a human donor in a cohort sampled during active COVID-19. Sequenced: peripheral blood. The CDR3 loop is CATSRDLGQARLGYTF. The CDR3 bases are TGTGCCACCAGCAGAGATCTGGGACAGGCCCGCCTTGGCTACACCTTC.